These 10 T cell receptor beta chains were all obtained from the same sample, sequenced in a study of blood T cell repertoires in COVID-19. Libraries were prepared by immunoSEQ multiplex PCR; TCRdb keeps only in-frame clonotypes and omits some of them. The sample shows roughly 240,000 clones, 70% to 90% of them seen only once. Sequences were obtained from peripheral blood. The receptors derive from a man between 60 and 75 years old who had recovered from COVID-19.

CDR3 sequence (DNA): TGTGCCTGGAGAGTCTTGGGGCGAAGTGATGGCTACACCTTC. As protein: CAWRVLGRSDGYTF. J is TRBJ1-2 and V is TRBV30, with a weak D call TRBD1 (5 bases). CDR1 and CDR2 from the germline V gene are GTSNPN and SVGIG (reference sequence). V was pared by 3 bases and J by 6 bases, with 17 bases between. The CDR3 totals 14 residues. The full variable domain, rest sourced from reference TRBV30 and TRBJ1-2, is SQTIHQWPATLVQPVGSPLSLECTVEGTSNPNLYWYRQAAGRGLQLLFYSVGIGQISSEVPQNLSASRPQDRQFILSSKKLLLSDSGFYLCAWRVLGRSDGYTFGSGTRLTVV.

This chain uses TRBV6-6 with TRBJ2-7, with D unclear. V was trimmed by 2 bases and J by 5 bases, leaving 13 bases between them. Looked up from germline, CDR1 is MNHNY and CDR2 is SVGAGI (reference sequence). The CDR3 is 14 residues long. The CDR3: CASSYTLGSDEQYF. CDR3 sequence (DNA): TGTGCCAGCAGTTACACCCTAGGTTCCGACGAGCAGTACTTC.

The chain links TRBV6-5 to TRBJ1-1; 9 bases are a match to TRBD1. The CDR3 extends over 16 amino acids. Germline trimming cut 0 bases from V and 4 bases from J; bases unmatched to any gene: 6. Germline V CDR1 and CDR2: MNHEY, SVGAGI. CDR3 DNA: TGTGCCAGCAGTTACTCTAGGACAGGGGTTGGCACTGAAGCTTTCTTT. It yields the protein CASSYSRTGVGTEAFF.

The J gene is TRBJ1-1, the V gene TRBV27, with 7 bases lining up with TRBD1. The trim removed 6 bases at V and 0 bases at J, leaving 4 bases unmatched. The CDR3 extends over 14 amino acids. Germline CDR1 is MNHEY and CDR2 is SMNVEV (reference sequence). CDR3 sequence (DNA): TGTGCCAGCAGACCGGACAGGATGAACACTGAAGCTTTCTTT. This encodes CASRPDRMNTEAFF.

The chain employs TRBV2 and TRBJ2-1; 9 bases are shared with TRBD2. In germline, CDR1 is SNHLY, CDR2 FYNNEI. V was clipped by 6 bases and J by 2 bases; unmatched bases: 8. The CDR3 has 16 amino acids. The CDR3 loop is CASSSVAGGPYNEQFF. For the CDR3, the DNA is TGTGCCAGCAGCTCGGTTGCGGGGGGGCCCTACAATGAGCAGTTCTTC.

V and J are TRBV2 and TRBJ2-5; the match to TRBD2 covers 9 bases. Germline V gene data show CDR1 as SNHLY and CDR2 as FYNNEI. V trimming: 7 bases; J trimming: 4 bases; junction bases outside the gene matches: 7. CDR3 length equals 14 residues. This chain's CDR3 is CASTRGRGVETQYF. Written as DNA, the CDR3 is TGTGCCAGCACTCGCGGGAGGGGGGTAGAGACCCAGTACTTC.

V is TRBV10-1 and J is TRBJ2-4, with 7 bases matching TRBD2. This CDR3 is 19 amino acids long. Germline V CDR1 and CDR2: WNHNN, SYGVQD (reference sequence). V gave up 2 bases and J gave up 3 bases; unmatched junction bases: 16. CDR3 in amino acids: CASSEDGLVGREVKNIQYF. As DNA, the CDR3 is TGCGCCAGCAGTGAGGACGGACTAGTGGGTCGGGAAGTCAAAAACATTCAGTACTTC.

This clone was seen only once. The rearrangement joins TRBV27 to TRBJ1-1; no firm D call. Trimming left V 0 bases short and J 5 bases short, with 10 bases between. Germline V gene lookup returns CDR1 MNHEY and CDR2 SMNVEV (reference sequence). This CDR3 comprises 14 residues. CDR3 sequence reads: CASSLSGSWTEAFF. CDR3 DNA: TGTGCCAGCAGTTTATCAGGGAGTTGGACTGAAGCTTTCTTT.

V usage is TRBV7-2 and J usage is TRBJ2-3, with no clear D. CDR1 is SGHTA and CDR2 is FQGNSA in the germline V gene. The CDR3 is made up of 14 amino acids. V was trimmed by 3 bases and J by 5 bases, leaving 12 bases between them. The CDR3 loop reads CASSFSGVRDTQYF. The DNA for the CDR3 is TGTGCCAGCAGCTTTTCTGGAGTCAGAGATACGCAGTATTTT.

The V gene is TRBV6-6, the J gene TRBJ2-5; no firm D call. The CDR3 is 17 amino acids. Germline loops: CDR1 MNHNY, CDR2 SVGAGI (reference sequence). V lost 5 bases, J lost 5 bases, and 24 bases lay in between. The CDR3 DNA follows: TGTGCCAGCAGTCAACCCTCGAGCACGCTAAAGAGGGAGACCCAGTACTTC. This translates into CASSQPSSTLKRETQYF.